These T cell receptor beta chains were read from a single sample in a study of prognosis after radiotherapy for stage I lung cancer. MiXCR, run by TCRdb on the multiplex PCR reads, gives a single entry per CDR3 protein. The data contain about 25,000 distinct CDR3 sequences, about 40% of them singletons. This sample comprised PBMCs, obtained before or after stereotactic body radiation therapy (not recorded which). The receptor source for this set is a donor of 50 years or more with non-small cell lung cancer. CDR3s include the opening cysteine and the closing phenylalanine or tryptophan. The D gene is left open where the match is weak. Size values are once, few and many counts, or a class for expanded clones, and some rows have none.

CDR3aa	CDR3nt	abundance	j_gene	d_gene	v_gene
CASSLAIRESYEQYF	TGTGCCAGCAGCTTGGCGATCCGGGAGTCCTACGAGCAGTACTTC	many	TRBJ2-7	NA	TRBV5-8
CASSLAGRLGYTF	TGTGCCAGCAGCTTAGCAGGGCGGCTAGGCTACACCTTC	NA	TRBJ1-2	NA	TRBV11-2
CASSEIEGSFSGANVLTF	TGTGCCAGCAGTGAAATCGAGGGCAGCTTCTCTGGGGCCAACGTCCTGACTTTC	medium-sized	TRBJ2-6	NA	TRBV6-1
CASSNLAGAYEQYF	TGTGCCAGCAGTAACCTAGCGGGGGCCTACGAGCAGTACTTC	many	TRBJ2-7	TRBD2	TRBV25-1
CASSPTIGETQYF	TGCGCCAGCAGCCCTACCATTGGCGAGACCCAGTACTTC	many	TRBJ2-5	NA	TRBV5-1
CSSSAATYEQYF	TGCAGCTCTAGTGCGGCAACCTACGAGCAGTACTTC	once	TRBJ2-7	NA	TRBV20-1
CATSRGSLAGGVPYEQYF	TGTGCCACCAGCAGAGGAAGTCTAGCGGGAGGCGTACCCTACGAGCAGTACTTC	many	TRBJ2-7	TRBD2	TRBV15
CSAAETGQQKYEQYF	TGCAGTGCCGCCGAAACAGGGCAACAGAAATACGAGCAGTACTTC	many	TRBJ2-7	NA	TRBV20-1
CASSSLEIAGGPGTQYF	TGTGCCAGCAGTTCCCTGGAAATAGCGGGAGGGCCAGGGACCCAGTACTTC	many	TRBJ2-5	TRBD2	TRBV27
CASSSQTDNEQFF	TGTGCCAGCAGCTCACAGACGGACAATGAGCAGTTCTTC	many	TRBJ2-1	NA	TRBV5-4
CASILEGQKPYEQYF	TGTGCCAGCATCCTTGAGGGACAGAAACCCTACGAGCAGTACTTC	NA	TRBJ2-7	TRBD1	TRBV2
CASSSLAANNEQFF	TGTGCCAGCAGCAGTCTAGCTGCCAACAATGAGCAGTTCTTC	NA	TRBJ2-1	NA	TRBV11-2
CSVESSRANYGYTF	TGCAGCGTTGAAAGTTCCAGGGCTAACTATGGCTACACCTTC	many	TRBJ1-2	NA	TRBV29-1
CASSPRALKFGGTAAYEQYF	TGTGCCAGCAGCCCCCGGGCCCTAAAATTCGGCGGGACAGCCGCCTACGAGCAGTACTTC	many	TRBJ2-7	NA	TRBV5-6
CASRNLGQLNGEQFF	TGTGCCAGCAGGAACCTCGGTCAGCTAAACGGTGAGCAGTTCTTC	NA	TRBJ2-1	NA	TRBV6-2/TRBV6-3
CAWSDLGEKLFF	TGTGCCTGGAGTGACCTGGGCGAAAAACTGTTTTTT	many	TRBJ1-4	NA	TRBV30
CASSLASGVYNEQFF	TGTGCCAGCAGCTTGGCTAGCGGAGTTTACAATGAGCAGTTCTTC	many	TRBJ2-1	TRBD2	TRBV5-4
CATCSVPTDTQYF	TGTGCCACCTGCTCGGTACCCACAGATACGCAGTATTTT	NA	TRBJ2-3	NA	TRBV24-1
CAGSSLFEWGGAFYEQYF	TGTGCCGGCAGTTCCTTGTTCGAGTGGGGGGGCGCGTTTTACGAGCAGTACTTC	many	TRBJ2-7	NA	TRBV6-2/TRBV6-3
CASSPSGGQTSGNTIYF	TGTGCCAGCAGCCCCTCGGGGGGACAAACCTCTGGAAACACCATATATTTT	NA	TRBJ1-3	NA	TRBV3-1
CASSLDTYNEQFF	TGTGCCAGCAGTTTAGACACCTACAATGAGCAGTTCTTC	few	TRBJ2-1	NA	TRBV27
CASSEGGRRNAYGYTF	TGTGCCAGCAGTGAAGGAGGTCGGCGGAATGCCTATGGCTACACCTTC	many	TRBJ1-2	NA	TRBV2
CASSQGQGGETQYF	TGCGCCAGCAGCCAGGGACAGGGGGGGGAGACCCAGTACTTC	many	TRBJ2-5	TRBD1	TRBV5-1
CASSIRDTQYF	TGTGCCAGCAGTATACGAGATACGCAGTATTTT	many	TRBJ2-3	NA	TRBV12-3/TRBV12-4
CASSYSAGGTDTQYF	TGTGCCAGCAGTTACTCAGCGGGGGGTACAGATACGCAGTATTTT	NA	TRBJ2-3	TRBD2	TRBV6-5
CASSPQGGTTGELFF	TGTGCCAGCAGCCCTCAGGGAGGTACGACCGGGGAGCTGTTTTTT	many	TRBJ2-2	NA	TRBV7-3
CASSLADTSERYF	TGTGCCAGCAGTTTAGCCGACACCTCCGAACGGTACTTC	many	TRBJ2-4	NA	TRBV12-3/TRBV12-4
CASSFPNSPLHF	TGTGCCAGCAGCTTTCCGAATTCACCCCTCCACTTT	many	TRBJ1-6	NA	TRBV7-9
CASSPGRGWNTIYF	TGTGCCAGTTCGCCCGGCAGGGGGTGGAACACCATATATTTT	many	TRBJ1-3	TRBD1	TRBV19
CASSRYTSGDYNEQFF	TGTGCCAGCAGTCGTTATACTAGCGGGGACTACAATGAGCAGTTCTTC	many	TRBJ2-1	TRBD2	TRBV6-4
CASSPPGGPIGYTF	TGTGCCAGCAGTCCCCCAGGAGGGCCAATAGGCTACACCTTC	NA	TRBJ1-2	NA	TRBV28
CASSGVGGNGTEAFF	TGTGCCAGCAGCGGGGTTGGCGGGAACGGAACTGAAGCTTTCTTT	NA	TRBJ1-1	NA	TRBV7-9
CSATNRGGYSYEQYF	TGCAGTGCTACAAATCGGGGGGGCTACTCCTACGAGCAGTACTTC	NA	TRBJ2-7	TRBD2	TRBV20-1
CANSYSKTGSTQYF	TGTGCCAACAGTTACTCGAAGACAGGGTCAACGCAGTATTTT	NA	TRBJ2-3	TRBD1	TRBV6-5
CASSLPESGELFF	TGCGCCAGCAGCTTGCCGGAGAGCGGGGAGCTGTTTTTT	many	TRBJ2-2	NA	TRBV5-1
CASSYVSGRDTQYF	TGTGCCAGCAGTTACGTTAGCGGAAGAGATACGCAGTATTTT	NA	TRBJ2-3	NA	TRBV6-9
CASSLVVGGQGADTQYF	TGTGCCAGCAGCTTAGTGGTGGGGGGGCAGGGGGCAGATACGCAGTATTTT	NA	TRBJ2-3	NA	TRBV7-2
CASSAGQAYGYTF	TGTGCCAGCAGTGCCGGCCAGGCCTATGGCTACACCTTC	medium-sized	TRBJ1-2	NA	TRBV6-4
CASSPGGGSQETQYF	TGCGCCAGCAGCCCCGGAGGGGGGAGTCAAGAGACCCAGTACTTC	once	TRBJ2-5	NA	TRBV5-1
CAIILEGLAGLYEQYF	TGTGCCATCATCTTAGAGGGACTAGCGGGCCTCTACGAGCAGTACTTC	NA	TRBJ2-7	TRBD2	TRBV11-2
CASSPETGEAFF	TGCGCCAGCAGCCCAGAAACAGGGGAAGCTTTCTTT	many	TRBJ1-1	NA	TRBV5-1
CASSVGDRDHGYTF	TGTGCCAGCAGCGTAGGCGACAGGGATCACGGCTACACCTTC	many	TRBJ1-2	TRBD1	TRBV9
CASSLASRLAGADTQYF	TGTGCCAGCAGCTTGGCTTCCCGGCTAGCGGGAGCAGATACGCAGTATTTT	NA	TRBJ2-3	TRBD2	TRBV5-4
CASSEAGRGPIHEQFF	TGTGCCAGCAGTGAAGCCGGGCGGGGGCCGATTCATGAGCAGTTCTTC	many	TRBJ2-1	NA	TRBV2
CASRTRAGETFPLAKNIQYF	TGTGCCAGCAGAACTAGAGCGGGGGAGACATTTCCCCTAGCCAAAAACATTCAGTACTTC	many	TRBJ2-4	TRBD2	TRBV12-3/TRBV12-4
CASSTETGVTEAFF	TGTGCCAGCAGTACCGAGACAGGGGTCACTGAAGCTTTCTTT	many	TRBJ1-1	TRBD1	TRBV6-1
CSARLPSLYGYTF	TGCAGTGCTAGACTACCATCCCTCTATGGCTACACCTTC	NA	TRBJ1-2	NA	TRBV20-1
CSSSLGISYEQYF	TGTTCCAGCAGTTTGGGTATCTCCTACGAGCAGTACTTC	NA	TRBJ2-7	NA	TRBV28
CSAKDREGYSGYTF	TGCAGTGCAAAGGACAGGGAGGGATATAGTGGCTACACCTTC	medium-sized	TRBJ1-2	TRBD1	TRBV20-1
CASSVDGTGGETQYF	TGTGCCAGCAGCGTCGACGGGACTGGGGGAGAGACCCAGTACTTC	many	TRBJ2-5	NA	TRBV9